These 27 T cell receptor beta chains came from one sample sequenced in a study of blood T cell repertoires in COVID-19. Measured with immunoSEQ multiplex PCR; TCRdb has only the in-frame clones, and not every one. Counted here are 250,000 to 350,000 clones, 70% to 90% occurring once; the ten biggest clones make up roughly 4%. Sequenced material: PBMCs or T cells enriched from blood (not recorded which). The source is a woman aged 25 to 39 who had recovered from COVID-19.

For the CDR3, the DNA is TGTGCCAGCAGCTTACGACTAGTAAACACCGGGGAGCTGTTTTTT. Translation: CASSLRLVNTGELFF. J is TRBJ2-2 and V is TRBV7-9; perhaps TRBD2 as D (6 bases). This CDR3 contains 15 residues. V lost 2 bases and J lost 2, with 9 bases in between. The germline CDR1 and CDR2 sequences are SEHNR and FQNEAQ (reference sequence). The entire variable domain, with the rest obtained from reference TRBV7-9 and TRBJ2-2, is as follows: DTGVSQNPRHKITKRGQNVTFRCDPISEHNRLYWYRQTLGQGPEFLTYFQNEAQLEKSRLLSDRFSAERPKGSFSTLEIQRTEQGDSAMYLCASSLRLVNTGELFFGEGSRLTVL.

The rearrangement joins TRBV5-1 to TRBJ2-7, with D possibly matching TRBD2 (6 bases). The CDR3 is made up of 14 amino acids. Germline CDR1 is SGHRS and CDR2 is YFSETQ. Trimming removed 2 bases at V and 5 bases at J, with 14 bases between. The CDR3 region has the DNA TGCGCCAGCAGCTTTGGCGGGAAAACTAACGAGCAGTACTTC. It yields the protein CASSFGGKTNEQYF. Looking up the rest from reference TRBV5-1 and TRBJ2-7 gives the full variable domain: KAGVTQTPRYLIKTRGQQVTLSCSPISGHRSVSWYQQTPGQGLQFLFEYFSETQRNKGNFPGRFSGRQFSNSRSEMNVSTLELGDSALYLCASSFGGKTNEQYFGPGTRLTVT.

The V call is TRBV5-1, the J call TRBJ1-2, with a weak D call TRBD1 (5 bases). The CDR3 is 13 residues long. Germline loops: CDR1 SGHRS, CDR2 YFSETQ. V lost 2 bases and J lost 1, with 6 bases in between. CDR3 in amino acids: CASSFGGNYGYTF. The DNA for the CDR3 is TGCGCCAGCAGCTTCGGGGGTAACTATGGCTACACCTTC.

The chain's CDR3 is CASSQEWRRSEAFF. The CDR3 bases are TGTGCCAGCAGCCAAGAATGGCGGAGGTCGGAAGCTTTCTTT. V gene TRBV3-1 (or the pseudogene TRBV3-2) combines with J gene TRBJ1-1; the D is unclear. V dropped 0 bases and J dropped 8 bases, with 13 bases sitting between them. The CDR3 loop spans 14 amino acids. The V gene's germline CDR1 is LGHDT and CDR2 YNNKEL (reference sequence).

The J gene is TRBJ1-1, the V gene TRBV25-1; D is perhaps TRBD1 (6 bases). The V gene's germline CDR1 is MGHDK and CDR2 SYGVNS. The CDR3 spans 13 residues. Trimming shortened V by 8 bases and J by 5 bases, and 15 bases separated the two germline ends. The CDR3 here is CASEPQGDTEAFF. For the CDR3, the DNA is TGTGCCAGCGAACCACAGGGAGATACTGAAGCTTTCTTT.

This clone was recorded a few times. The genes are TRBV7-9 and TRBJ2-7; TRBD2 is a possible D gene (6 bases). V shed 1 base and J shed 3 bases, with 16 bases lying between them. In germline, CDR1 is SEHNR, CDR2 FQNEAQ (reference sequence). The CDR3 contains 16 residues. Here the CDR3 DNA reads TGTGCCAGCAGCTTAGGGGTAGCGGAGGGTAGCTACGAGCAGTACTTC. It specifies CASSLGVAEGSYEQYF.

The rearrangement links TRBV21-1 to TRBJ1-3; TRBD1 is the table's D call and was not checked against the DNA. TRBV21-1 corresponds to a pseudogene. This CDR3 contains 13 residues. CDR3 coding DNA: TGTGCCAGTCCCGACAGGGCTGGAAACACCATATATTTT. It encodes CASPDRAGNTIYF.

This chain connects TRBV27 to TRBJ2-1; 8 bases line up with TRBD2. V shed 7 bases and J 4 bases; nucleotides not matched to a gene: 6. The CDR3 is made up of 14 amino acids. Germline V CDR1 and CDR2: MNHEY, SMNVEV (reference sequence). The CDR3 loop reads CASKVGGGYNEQFF. CDR3 in DNA: TGTGCCAGCAAGGTCGGGGGGGGTTACAATGAGCAGTTCTTC.

This chain uses TRBV10-3 with TRBJ2-1; TRBD2 is a possible D gene (6 bases). Trimming cost V 2 bases and J 9 bases, with 11 bases left between them. CDR1 and CDR2 from the germline V gene are ENHRY and SYGVKD. This CDR3 contains 13 residues. This CDR3 is CAISEMRDGEQFF. The CDR3 DNA reads TGTGCCATCAGTGAGATGCGGGATGGTGAGCAGTTCTTC.

The CDR3 here is CASSLALDRAATEAFF. In DNA form, the CDR3 reads TGTGCCAGCAGTTTGGCCCTCGACAGGGCTGCCACTGAAGCTTTCTTT. The V call is TRBV6-6, the J call TRBJ1-1; 7 nucleotides agree with TRBD1. CDR3 length equals 16 residues. With V trimmed by 4 bases and J by 4 bases, 12 bases remained unmatched. Looked up from germline, CDR1 is MNHNY and CDR2 is SVGAGI (reference sequence).

The chain joins TRBV19 to TRBJ2-1; 9 bases fit TRBD2. CDR3 length equals 14 residues. CDR1 LNHDA and CDR2 SQIVND come from the germline V gene (reference sequence). V dropped 3 bases and J dropped 8; count of bases not matched to a gene: 5. The CDR3 protein is CASSIAGGRDEQFF. The CDR3 nucleotides read TGTGCCAGTAGTATCGCGGGAGGGCGCGATGAGCAGTTCTTC.

The chain recombines TRBV7-9 with TRBJ1-5, with 8 bases matching TRBD1. The length of the CDR3 is 18 residues. Germline assignment: CDR1 SEHNR and CDR2 FQNEAQ (reference sequence). V dropped 2 bases and J dropped 0; count of bases not matched to a gene: 9. CDR3 sequence (DNA): TGTGCCAGCAGCTTAACGGACAGGGTGTCGTATAGCAATCAGCCCCAGCATTTT. It codes for CASSLTDRVSYSNQPQHF.

This clone was picked up a small number of times. The chain has TRBV28 and TRBJ1-6, with D uncertain. V shed 3 bases and J shed 9 bases, with 6 bases lying between them. The CDR3 runs to 12 residues. Germline assignment: CDR1 MDHEN and CDR2 SYDVKM. CDR3 protein: CASSFELSPLHF. CDR3 in DNA: TGTGCCAGCAGTTTCGAGCTTTCACCCCTCCACTTT.

The chain joins TRBV5-1 to TRBJ2-7; 11 bases map to TRBD2. V lost 4 bases to trimming and J lost 3 bases; unmatched junction nucleotides: 6. This CDR3 spans 15 amino acids. In germline, CDR1 is SGHRS, CDR2 YFSETQ. In nucleotides, the CDR3 is TGCGCCAGCAGCACCGGGACTAGCGGCCTCTACGAGCAGTACTTC. Translated, it gives CASSTGTSGLYEQYF.

In the case of this clone: This sample includes further DNA sequences coding for the same CDR3. This chain links TRBV19 with TRBJ1-5; D may be TRBD1 (6 bases). V was shortened by 5 bases and J by 0 bases, with 8 bases between the two germline ends. Germline V CDR1 and CDR2: LNHDA, SQIVND (reference sequence). The CDR3 is 14 residues long. The CDR3 DNA follows: TGTGCCAGTAGTCCGGGACATAGCAATCAGCCCCAGCATTTT. It translates to CASSPGHSNQPQHF. Full variable domain (remainder filled in from reference TRBV19 and TRBJ1-5): DGGITQSPKYLFRKEGQNVTLSCEQNLNHDAMYWYRQDPGQGLRLIYYSQIVNDFQKGDIAEGYSVSREKKESFPLTVTSAQKNPTAFYLCASSPGHSNQPQHFGDGTRLSIL.

This clone was counted a single time. V is TRBV6-5 and J is TRBJ2-5; 8 bases line up with TRBD1. Germline V CDR1 and CDR2: MNHEY, SVGAGI. V was clipped by 4 bases and J by 5 bases; unmatched bases: 6. This CDR3 is 14 amino acids long. This CDR3 reads CASSSRDRRETQYF. As DNA, the CDR3 is TGTGCCAGCAGTTCCCGGGACAGGAGGGAGACCCAGTACTTC.

The chain links TRBV7-8 to TRBJ1-1, with TRBD1 identical over 7 bases. The J segment lost 1 base and the V segment lost 4 bases, leaving 0 bases of the junction unmatched. CDR1 is SGHVS and CDR2 is FQNEAQ in the germline V gene. This CDR3 contains 13 residues. CDR3 DNA: TGTGCCAGCAGCTGGACAGGGAACACTGAAGCTTTCTTT. Amino acids: CASSWTGNTEAFF.

J is TRBJ1-6 and V is TRBV30; the D is unclear. Germline CDR1 GTSNPN, CDR2 SVGIG (reference sequence). V lost 7 bases, J lost 8 bases, and 18 bases lay in between. The CDR3 loop spans 14 amino acids. This CDR3 is CASRLDLMYSPLHF. The CDR3 DNA is TGTGCCTCTCGGCTGGACTTGATGTATTCACCCCTCCACTTT.

This chain connects TRBV12-3 or TRBV12-4 to TRBJ1-5, with D possibly matching TRBD1 (6 bases). V lost 6 bases and J lost 9, with 15 bases in between. This CDR3 has 13 residues. CDR3 nucleotide sequence: TGTGCCAGCAGCCCTACAGGGCAGTGGCCCCAGCATTTT. Translating it yields CASSPTGQWPQHF.

The chain has TRBV27 and TRBJ2-1; 9 nucleotides agree with TRBD2. The CDR3 sequence is 15 residues long. Germline assignment: CDR1 MNHEY and CDR2 SMNVEV (reference sequence). The ends lost 7 bases at V and 1 base at J; junction bases unmatched: 5. CDR3 amino acids: CASNRLAESYNEQFF. The CDR3 nucleotides read TGTGCCAGCAACCGACTAGCGGAGTCCTACAATGAGCAGTTCTTC.

The sample holds one count of this clone. The CDR3 DNA reads as TGTGCCAGCAGTCCCGACAGGGCGGATCAGCCCCAGCATTTT. Translated: CASSPDRADQPQHF. The chain carries TRBV28 and TRBJ1-5; 7 bases fit TRBD1. After removal of 5 bases from V and 5 bases from J, the junction contained 6 bases not matched to a gene. The CDR3 spans 14 residues. Germline V gene lookup returns CDR1 MDHEN and CDR2 SYDVKM.

The chain carries TRBV3-1 (or the pseudogene TRBV3-2) and TRBJ1-2; 9 nucleotides agree with TRBD1. Germline values: CDR1 LGHDT, CDR2 YNNKEL (reference sequence). This CDR3 region has 17 residues. V shed 2 bases and J 2 bases; nucleotides not matched to a gene: 9. CDR3 protein: CASSQRGGQGANYGYTF. For the CDR3, the DNA is TGTGCCAGCAGCCAAAGGGGGGGACAGGGCGCAAACTATGGCTACACCTTC.

CDR3 sequence reads: CASSSLRLEVGTDTQYF. The CDR3 DNA reads as TGTGCCAGCAGCTCGCTGAGGTTGGAGGTGGGCACAGATACGCAGTATTTT. The rearrangement joins TRBV7-3 to TRBJ2-3; D is possibly TRBD2 (5 bases). V was cut by 4 bases and J by 1 base, with 18 bases left in between. The CDR3 runs to 17 residues. In germline, CDR1 is SGHTA, CDR2 FQGTGA.

This clone was detected once. The chain has TRBV19 and TRBJ2-1; the match to TRBD2 covers 11 bases. J was trimmed by 8 bases and V by 5 bases; bases with no gene match: 23. CDR1 and CDR2 (germline): LNHDA, SQIVND (reference sequence). The CDR3 has 20 amino acids. The CDR3 bases are TGTGCCAGTAGTCTCCGGACAGGACGGGTACTACTAGCGGGAGCCCATGAGCAGTTCTTC. It translates to CASSLRTGRVLLAGAHEQFF.

J is TRBJ2-7 and V is TRBV5-1, with 8 bases matching TRBD2. Unmatched junction bases numbered 5, after V lost 0 bases and J lost 0 bases. This CDR3 spans 16 amino acids. Germline V gene sequence: CDR1 SGHRS, CDR2 YFSETQ. CDR3 nucleotides: TGCGCCAGCAGCTTGGCGTATAGCGGGGTCTCCTACGAGCAGTACTTC. It specifies CASSLAYSGVSYEQYF.

The J gene is TRBJ2-7, the V gene TRBV10-3; 7 bases map to TRBD1. The J segment lost 6 bases and the V segment lost 5 bases, leaving 7 bases of the junction unmatched. The CDR3 covers 13 residues. The germline V gene has CDR1 ENHRY and CDR2 SYGVKD. The CDR3 region has the DNA TGTGCCATCAGTATCAGGGGGTTGATCGAGCAGTACTTC. This translates into CAISIRGLIEQYF.

This chain uses TRBV6-5 with TRBJ1-1, with D tentatively TRBD1 (6 bases). Per germline, CDR1 MNHEY and CDR2 SVGAGI. The CDR3 spans 15 residues. Between the trimmed V and J ends, which lost 1 base and 3 bases, there was a span of 12 bases. The CDR3 here is CASSYLTGRDTEAFF. CDR3 nucleotide sequence: TGTGCCAGCAGTTACTTAACAGGGCGAGACACTGAAGCTTTCTTT.